This T cell receptor (beta chain) was retrieved from a study of shared clonotypes between healthy human individuals. Study context: Aged 18 to 49, the donors were a couple of women and a few men. Findings and limits, study-wide: Limitation of the genetic and exposure-history diversity represented came from the few donors. The researchers took only blood, and tissue repertoires probably look different.

Remarks on this clone: What it binds is unknown.

The assay was run at deep level. TCRdb's copy holds only in-frame clones and misses some; the assay was immunoSEQ multiplex PCR. The repertoire holds roughly 510,000 clones, with 75% to 80% as singletons. CDR1 is SGHTA, CDR2 FQGTGA, per germline. V was trimmed by 5 bases and J by 5 bases, leaving 18 bases between them. This CDR3 comprises 16 residues. This TCR was sampled from a woman between 40 and 55 years old in good health. Some clones in this sample may be carry-over from other donors' samples. Sequenced: PBMCs. The chain has TRBV7-3 and TRBJ2-2, with D perhaps TRBD2 (6 bases). CDR3 sequence reads: CASSLPSGRMTGELFF. The CDR3 DNA reads as TGTGCCAGCAGCCTCCCTAGTGGGAGGATGACCGGGGAGCTGTTTTTT.